One sample yielded the 3 T cell receptor beta chains listed below, sequenced in a study of shared clonotypes between healthy human individuals. Only in-frame clones appear in the TCRdb table, and some are missing; sequencing was by immunoSEQ multiplex PCR. The sample yields 2 million or so clones, roughly 94% seen once. Sequencing was done on a sample of naive CD4+ T cells sorted from blood. Subset in this sample: CD45RA+ positively selected. The receptors shown here come from a young man in good health.

In its sample, this clone was seen many times. Other DNA sequences in this sample translate to the same CDR3. The chain recombines TRBV7-2 with TRBJ2-7; TRBD1 is a possible D gene (6 bases). Germline V lookup: CDR1 SGHTA, CDR2 FQGNSA. The germline V and J ends were trimmed by 4 bases and 7 bases, with 17 bases remaining between them. The length of the CDR3 is 14 residues. This CDR3 is CASSSKAGVSEQYF. CDR3 coding DNA: TGTGCCAGCAGCTCAAAGGCAGGGGTGAGTGAGCAGTACTTC.

The rearrangement uses TRBV4-3 and TRBJ2-5, with D tentatively TRBD2 (5 bases). The CDR3 has 13 residues. V shed 4 bases and J shed 7 bases, with 13 bases lying between them. The germline CDR1 and CDR2 sequences are LGHNA and YSLEER. CDR3 loop: CASSPADEGTQYF. CDR3 in DNA: TGCGCCAGCAGCCCCGCAGATGAGGGGACCCAGTACTTC.

V is TRBV4-1 and J is TRBJ2-1; D not certain. CDR1 and CDR2 from the germline V gene are MGHRA and YSYEKL. The ends were cut back, 4 bases at V and 8 bases at J, with 12 bases in the middle. The CDR3 covers 13 residues. This CDR3 reads CASSRTLGDEQFF. The CDR3 nucleotides read TGCGCCAGCAGCCGAACCCTAGGTGATGAGCAGTTCTTC.